Only one count was recorded for the clone carrying this T cell receptor (beta chain). The protocol was immunoSEQ multiplex PCR, while the TCRdb copy is restricted to in-frame clones and leaves out a portion. The data hold under 100,000 clones, with approximately 92% observed a single time. This entry comes from a study of blood T cell repertoires in COVID-19. Across the study: Donors in the United States, Italy and Spain gave samples during acute or convalescent COVID-19. T cells, B-cell-depleted T cells, or PBMCs supplied cDNA or gDNA.

The receptor was derived from a woman in her sixties with active COVID-19. Specimen: peripheral blood.

The CDR3 nucleotides read TGTGCCAGCAGACAGGTGAACAATCAGCCCCAGCATTTT. Its protein is CASRQVNNQPQHF. This chain uses TRBV6-5 with TRBJ1-5, with D maybe TRBD1 (5 bases). Germline V gene lookup returns CDR1 MNHEY and CDR2 SVGAGI. Trimming shortened V by 6 bases and J by 3 bases, and 9 bases separated the two germline ends. This CDR3 has 13 residues.